The source of this T cell receptor beta chain is a study of OX40 agonist ivuxolimab in advanced cancers. Study summary: Patients assigned to dose escalation were diagnosed with hepatocellular carcinoma, melanoma, renal cell or head and neck cancer. Study-wide findings and caveats: Average numbers of expanded clones were greater in CD8+ T cells than in CD4+.

Clones were read by immunoSEQ multiplex PCR, and TCRdb kept only the in-frame ones, dropping some. The table includes more than 65,000 clones, 70% to 90% detected once. The germline gives CDR1 MNHEY, CDR2 SVGAGI. Between the trimmed V and J ends, which lost 0 bases and 4 bases, there was a span of 13 bases. This CDR3 has 15 residues. With regard to this clone: The antigen remains unidentified.

The sequencing here drew on CD4+ or CD8+ T cells sorted from blood, taken in a trial of the OX40 agonist ivuxolimab. The chain combines TRBV6-5 with TRBJ2-7; weak D call: TRBD1 (5 bases). The sequence derives from an adult with an advanced solid tumor such as melanoma, head and neck, liver or kidney cancer. CDR3 region: CASSYSGALMYEQYF. Here the CDR3 DNA reads TGTGCCAGCAGTTACTCTGGGGCCCTCATGTACGAGCAGTACTTC.